This TCR beta chain was obtained from a study of T cell responses to AZD1222 COVID-19 vaccine. Generated by immunoSEQ multiplex PCR, the TCRdb table keeps only in-frame clones and is missing some. The table shows 120,000 to 150,000 clones, with 90% to 95% occurring only once. The V and J ends lost 4 bases and 6 bases respectively, with 9 bases between them. The CDR3 extends over 13 amino acids. Germline V gene lookup returns CDR1 SGHVS and CDR2 FQNEAQ. This specimen was peripheral blood, taken on day 0 of AZD1222 vaccination. The receptor's source is an adult in good health. This sequence joins TRBV7-8 and TRBJ2-2, with D tentatively TRBD1 (6 bases). The CDR3 spells CASSSTGPGELFF. CDR3 bases: TGTGCCAGCAGCTCCACAGGGCCCGGGGAGCTGTTTTTT.